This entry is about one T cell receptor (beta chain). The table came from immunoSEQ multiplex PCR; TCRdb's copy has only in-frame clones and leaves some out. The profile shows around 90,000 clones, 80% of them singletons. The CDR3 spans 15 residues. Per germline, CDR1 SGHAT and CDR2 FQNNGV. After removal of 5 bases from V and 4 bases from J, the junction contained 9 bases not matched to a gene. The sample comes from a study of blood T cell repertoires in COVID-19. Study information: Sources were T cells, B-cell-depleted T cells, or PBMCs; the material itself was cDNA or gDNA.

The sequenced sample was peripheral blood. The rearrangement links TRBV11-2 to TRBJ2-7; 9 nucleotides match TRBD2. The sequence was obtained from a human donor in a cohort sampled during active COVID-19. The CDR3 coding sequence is TGTGCCAGCAGCCCCTTGGCGGGAGGGTTATACGAGCAGTACTTC. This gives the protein CASSPLAGGLYEQYF.